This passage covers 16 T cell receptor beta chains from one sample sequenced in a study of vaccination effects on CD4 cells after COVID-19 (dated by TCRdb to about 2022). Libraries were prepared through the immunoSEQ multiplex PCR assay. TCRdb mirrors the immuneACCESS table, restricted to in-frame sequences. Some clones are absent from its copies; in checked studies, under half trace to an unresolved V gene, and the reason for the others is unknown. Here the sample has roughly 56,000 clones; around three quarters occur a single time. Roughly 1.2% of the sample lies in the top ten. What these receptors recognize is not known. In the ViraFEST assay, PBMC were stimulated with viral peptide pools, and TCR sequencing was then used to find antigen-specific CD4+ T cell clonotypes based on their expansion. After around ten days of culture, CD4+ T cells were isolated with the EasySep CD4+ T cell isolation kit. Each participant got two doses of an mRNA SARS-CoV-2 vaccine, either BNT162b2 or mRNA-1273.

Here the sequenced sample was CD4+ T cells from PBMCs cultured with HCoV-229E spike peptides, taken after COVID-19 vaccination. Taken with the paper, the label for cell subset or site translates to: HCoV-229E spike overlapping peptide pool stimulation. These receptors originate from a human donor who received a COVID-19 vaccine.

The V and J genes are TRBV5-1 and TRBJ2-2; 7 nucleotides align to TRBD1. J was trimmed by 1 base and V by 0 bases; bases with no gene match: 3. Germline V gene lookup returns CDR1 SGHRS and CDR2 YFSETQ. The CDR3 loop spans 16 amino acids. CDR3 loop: CASSLVTGVNTGELFF. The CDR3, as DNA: TGCGCCAGCAGCTTGGTTACAGGGGTGAACACCGGGGAGCTGTTTTTT.

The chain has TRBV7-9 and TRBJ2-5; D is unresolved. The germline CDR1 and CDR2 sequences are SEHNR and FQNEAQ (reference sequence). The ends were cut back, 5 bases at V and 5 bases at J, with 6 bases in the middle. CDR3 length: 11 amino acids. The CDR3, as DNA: TGTGCCAGCAGCACCGGGGAGACCCAGTACTTC. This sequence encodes CASSTGETQYF.

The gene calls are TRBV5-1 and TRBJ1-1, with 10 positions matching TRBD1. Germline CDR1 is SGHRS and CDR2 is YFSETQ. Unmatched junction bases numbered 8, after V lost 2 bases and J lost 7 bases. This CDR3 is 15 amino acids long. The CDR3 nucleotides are TGCGCCAGCAGCTTTGGGACAGGGGATAAGAATGAAGCTTTCTTT. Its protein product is CASSFGTGDKNEAFF.

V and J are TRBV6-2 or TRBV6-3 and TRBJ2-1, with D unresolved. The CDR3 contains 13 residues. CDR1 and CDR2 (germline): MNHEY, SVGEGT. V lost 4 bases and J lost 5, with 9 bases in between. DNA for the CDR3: TGTGCCAGCAGTTCTACGTGGGACAATGAGCAGTTCTTC. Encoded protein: CASSSTWDNEQFF.

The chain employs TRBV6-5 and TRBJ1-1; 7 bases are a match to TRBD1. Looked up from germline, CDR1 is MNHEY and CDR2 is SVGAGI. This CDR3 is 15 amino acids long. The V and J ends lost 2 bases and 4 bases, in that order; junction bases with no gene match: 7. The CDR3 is CASSYDWQGGTEAFF. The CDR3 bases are TGTGCCAGCAGTTACGACTGGCAGGGGGGCACTGAAGCTTTCTTT.

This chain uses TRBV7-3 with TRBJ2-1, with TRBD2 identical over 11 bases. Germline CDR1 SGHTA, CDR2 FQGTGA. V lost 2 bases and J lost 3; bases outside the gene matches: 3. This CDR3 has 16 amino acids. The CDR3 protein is CASSLPLAGGYNEQFF. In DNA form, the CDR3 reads TGTGCCAGCAGCTTACCCCTAGCGGGGGGCTACAATGAGCAGTTCTTC.

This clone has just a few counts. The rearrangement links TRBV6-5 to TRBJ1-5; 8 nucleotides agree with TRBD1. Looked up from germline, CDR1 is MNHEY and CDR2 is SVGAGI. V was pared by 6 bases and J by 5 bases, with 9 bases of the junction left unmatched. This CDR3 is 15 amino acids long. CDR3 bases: TGTGCCAGCAGCGCGGACAGGGTTTTCTATCAGCCCCAGCATTTT. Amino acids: CASSADRVFYQPQHF.

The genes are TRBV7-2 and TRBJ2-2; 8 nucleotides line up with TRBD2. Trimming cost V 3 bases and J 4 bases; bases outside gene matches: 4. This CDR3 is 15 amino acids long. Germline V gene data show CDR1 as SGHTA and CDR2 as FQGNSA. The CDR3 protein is CASSFISGVTGELFF. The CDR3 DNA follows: TGTGCCAGCAGCTTCATTAGCGGGGTCACCGGGGAGCTGTTTTTT.

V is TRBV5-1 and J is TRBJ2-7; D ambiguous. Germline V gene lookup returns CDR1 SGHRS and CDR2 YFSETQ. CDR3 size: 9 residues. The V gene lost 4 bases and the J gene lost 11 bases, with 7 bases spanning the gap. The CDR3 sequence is CASSPDKYV. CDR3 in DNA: TGCGCCAGCAGCCCTGACAAGTACGTC.

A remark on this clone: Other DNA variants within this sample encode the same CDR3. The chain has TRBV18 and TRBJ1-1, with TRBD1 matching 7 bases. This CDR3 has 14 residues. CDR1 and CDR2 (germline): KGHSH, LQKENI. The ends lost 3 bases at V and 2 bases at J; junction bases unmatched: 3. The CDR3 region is CASSPTGVNTEAFF. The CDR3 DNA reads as TGTGCCAGCTCACCTACAGGGGTTAACACTGAAGCTTTCTTT.

The CDR3 reads CASSLGGGPNTEAFF. In DNA form, the CDR3 reads TGCGCCAGCAGCTTGGGGGGAGGCCCGAACACTGAAGCTTTCTTT. The chain links TRBV5-1 to TRBJ1-1; no definite D call. This CDR3 spans 15 amino acids. V lost 0 bases, J lost 1 base, and 10 bases lay in between. Germline V gene data show CDR1 as SGHRS and CDR2 as YFSETQ.

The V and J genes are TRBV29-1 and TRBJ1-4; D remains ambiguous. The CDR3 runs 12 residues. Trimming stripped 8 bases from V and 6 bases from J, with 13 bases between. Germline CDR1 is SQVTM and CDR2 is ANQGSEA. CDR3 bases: TGCAGCACAAACGGACCCGATGAAAAACTGTTTTTT. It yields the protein CSTNGPDEKLFF.

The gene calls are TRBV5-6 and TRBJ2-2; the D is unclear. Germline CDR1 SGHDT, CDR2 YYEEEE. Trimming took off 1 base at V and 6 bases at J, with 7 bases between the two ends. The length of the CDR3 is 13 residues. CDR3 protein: CASSLQLPGELFF. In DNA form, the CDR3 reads TGTGCCAGCAGCTTGCAGCTCCCCGGGGAGCTGTTTTTT.

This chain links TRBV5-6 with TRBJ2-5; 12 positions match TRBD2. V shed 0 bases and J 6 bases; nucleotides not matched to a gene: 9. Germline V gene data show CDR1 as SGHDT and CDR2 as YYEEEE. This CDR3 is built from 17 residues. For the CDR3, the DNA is TGTGCCAGCAGCTTGGTGGCTAGCGGGGGGGCAACGAAGACCCAGTACTTC. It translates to CASSLVASGGATKTQYF.

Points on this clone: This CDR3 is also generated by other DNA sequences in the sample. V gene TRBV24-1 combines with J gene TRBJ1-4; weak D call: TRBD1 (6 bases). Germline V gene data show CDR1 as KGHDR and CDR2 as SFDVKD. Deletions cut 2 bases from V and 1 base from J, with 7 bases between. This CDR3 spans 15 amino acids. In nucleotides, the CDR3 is TGTGCCACCAGTGATTCCAGGGGAACTAATGAAAAACTGTTTTTT. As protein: CATSDSRGTNEKLFF.

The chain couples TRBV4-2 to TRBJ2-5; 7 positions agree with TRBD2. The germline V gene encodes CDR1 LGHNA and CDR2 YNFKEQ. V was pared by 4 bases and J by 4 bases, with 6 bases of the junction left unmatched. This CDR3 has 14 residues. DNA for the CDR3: TGTGCCAGCAGCCCCAGGACTAGTCGAGAGACCCAGTACTTC. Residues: CASSPRTSRETQYF.